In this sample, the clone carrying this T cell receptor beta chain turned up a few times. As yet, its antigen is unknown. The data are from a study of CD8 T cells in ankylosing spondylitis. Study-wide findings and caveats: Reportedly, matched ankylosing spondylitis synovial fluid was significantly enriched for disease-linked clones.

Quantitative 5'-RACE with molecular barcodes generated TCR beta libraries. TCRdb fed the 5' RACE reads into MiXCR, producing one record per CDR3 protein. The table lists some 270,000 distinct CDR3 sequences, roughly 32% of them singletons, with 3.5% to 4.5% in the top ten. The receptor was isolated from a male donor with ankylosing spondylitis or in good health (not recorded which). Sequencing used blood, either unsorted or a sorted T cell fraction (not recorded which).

The CDR3 DNA is TGCAGTGCTAGAGGGACCAACTATGGGGTAGTAGGATACGAGCAGTACTTC. Protein product: CSARGTNYGVVGYEQYF. This sequence joins TRBV20-1 and TRBJ2-7; D call uncertain. CDR3 length: 17 residues. V lost 1 base and J lost 4, with 23 bases in between. Germline CDR1 and CDR2: DFQATT and SNEGSKA (reference sequence).